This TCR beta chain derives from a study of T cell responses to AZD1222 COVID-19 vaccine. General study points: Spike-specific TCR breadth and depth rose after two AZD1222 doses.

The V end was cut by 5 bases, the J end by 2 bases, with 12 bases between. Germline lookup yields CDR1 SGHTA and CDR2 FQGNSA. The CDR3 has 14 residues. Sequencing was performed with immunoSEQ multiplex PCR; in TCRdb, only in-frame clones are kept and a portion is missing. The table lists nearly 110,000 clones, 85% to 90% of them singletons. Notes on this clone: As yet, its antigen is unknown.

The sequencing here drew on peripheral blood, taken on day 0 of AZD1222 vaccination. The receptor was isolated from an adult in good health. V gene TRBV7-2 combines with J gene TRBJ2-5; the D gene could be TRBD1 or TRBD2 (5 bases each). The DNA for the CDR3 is TGTGCCAGCAGCCCACCGGGACGGCAAGAGACCCAGTACTTC. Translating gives CASSPPGRQETQYF.